Below are 5 T cell receptor beta chains sequenced from a single sample in a study of T cell responses to AZD1222 COVID-19 vaccine. The repertoire was sequenced with immunoSEQ multiplex PCR; TCRdb's copy has only in-frame clones and lacks some. The table lists 98,000 or so clones, about 93% of them singletons, with approximately 5% in the top ten. The material sequenced was peripheral blood, taken on day 0 of AZD1222 vaccination. These receptors were obtained from an adult in good health.

The chain combines TRBV11-1 with TRBJ2-7; maybe TRBD1 (5 bases). V dropped 4 bases and J dropped 5 bases, with 15 bases sitting between them. The CDR3 is 14 amino acids. Germline lookup yields CDR1 SGHAT and CDR2 FQDESV (reference sequence). The CDR3 DNA reads as TGTGCCAGCAGCTCCCGGACAAGCTTCGACGAGCAGTACTTC. It encodes CASSSRTSFDEQYF. Drawing the rest from reference TRBV11-1 and TRBJ2-7, the complete variable domain is EAEVAQSPRYKITEKSQAVAFWCDPISGHATLYWYRQILGQGPELLVQFQDESVVDDSQLPKDRFSAERLKGVDSTLKIQPAELGDSAMYLCASSSRTSFDEQYFGPGTRLTVT.

The chain couples TRBV5-1 to TRBJ2-7; D gene ambiguous. This CDR3 spans 14 amino acids. Trimming stripped 4 bases from V and 0 bases from J, with 11 bases between. Per the germline V gene, CDR1 is SGHRS and CDR2 is YFSETQ. CDR3 DNA: TGCGCCAGCAGCAACCCGACGCGCTCCTACGAGCAGTACTTC. Translation: CASSNPTRSYEQYF. The variable domain in full, completed from reference TRBV5-1 and TRBJ2-7, reads KAGVTQTPRYLIKTRGQQVTLSCSPISGHRSVSWYQQTPGQGLQFLFEYFSETQRNKGNFPGRFSGRQFSNSRSEMNVSTLELGDSALYLCASSNPTRSYEQYFGPGTRLTVT.

J is TRBJ2-5 and V is TRBV29-1; D may be TRBD2 (7 bases). V gave up 6 bases and J gave up 4 bases, with 9 bases separating them. Germline V gene data show CDR1 as SQVTM and CDR2 as ANQGSEA. The CDR3 totals 11 residues. The CDR3, as DNA: TGCAGCGTGAGGGGGGGAGAGACCCAGTACTTC. Translation gives CSVRGGETQYF.

The chain is built from TRBV11-2 and TRBJ2-7; possibly TRBD2 for D (7 bases). The V gene lost 6 bases and the J gene lost 2 bases, with 20 bases spanning the gap. This CDR3 spans 16 amino acids. Germline lookup yields CDR1 SGHAT and CDR2 FQNNGV. The CDR3 region has the DNA TGTGCCAGCAGGGCCCCGGGGCAGGGGACTACCTACGAGCAGTACTTC. It encodes CASRAPGQGTTYEQYF.

The chain combines TRBV18 with TRBJ2-5, with a weak D call TRBD1 (6 bases). CDR1 KGHSH and CDR2 LQKENI come from the germline V gene. The V end was cut by 3 bases, the J end by 4 bases, with 12 bases between. The CDR3 runs to 14 residues. CDR3 sequence: CASSPSGVVETQYF. The DNA of the CDR3 is TGTGCCAGCTCACCCTCAGGGGTTGTAGAGACCCAGTACTTC.